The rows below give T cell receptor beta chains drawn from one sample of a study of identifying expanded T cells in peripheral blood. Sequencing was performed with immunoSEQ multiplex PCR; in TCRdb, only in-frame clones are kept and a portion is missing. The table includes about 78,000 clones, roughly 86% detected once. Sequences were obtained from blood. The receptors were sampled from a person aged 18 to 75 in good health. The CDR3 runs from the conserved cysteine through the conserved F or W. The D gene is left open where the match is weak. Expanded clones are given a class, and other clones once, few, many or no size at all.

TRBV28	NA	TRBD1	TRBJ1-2	CASSWWTGGGDYGYTF	TGTGCCAGCAGTTGGTGGACAGGTGGTGGGGACTATGGCTACACCTTC
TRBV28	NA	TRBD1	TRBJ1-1	CASSLPGQGTEAFF	TGTGCCAGCAGTCTCCCGGGACAGGGCACTGAAGCTTTCTTT
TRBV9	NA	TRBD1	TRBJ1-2	CASSVHTGGNYGYTF	TGTGCCAGCAGCGTACACACAGGGGGTAACTATGGCTACACCTTC
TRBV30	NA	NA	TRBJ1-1	CAWSSGPQRRFF	TGTGCCTGGAGTTCGGGGCCTCAGAGACGGTTCTTT
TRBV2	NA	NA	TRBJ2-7	CASSPRRTTSYEQYF	TGTGCCAGCAGTCCACGAAGGACTACCTCCTACGAGCAGTACTTC
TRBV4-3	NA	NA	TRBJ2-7	CASSQDWGHEQYF	TGCGCCAGCAGCCAAGATTGGGGCCACGAGCAGTACTTC
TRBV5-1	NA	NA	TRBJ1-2	CASSAAQGNYGYTF	TGCGCCAGCAGCGCGGCGCAGGGTAACTATGGCTACACCTTC
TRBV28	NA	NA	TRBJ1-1	CASSYREAFF	TGTGCCAGCAGTTACCGTGAAGCTTTCTTT
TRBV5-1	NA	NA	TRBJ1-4	CASSSGANNEKLFF	TGCGCCAGCAGCTCCGGGGCCAATAATGAAAAACTGTTTTTT
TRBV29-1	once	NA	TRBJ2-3	CSVDTGTTDTQYF	TGCAGCGTTGATACAGGGACCACAGATACGCAGTATTTT
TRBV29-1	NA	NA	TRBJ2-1	CSVLGGRPTSYNEQFF	TGCAGCGTTCTTGGAGGGAGGCCTACCTCCTACAATGAGCAGTTCTTC
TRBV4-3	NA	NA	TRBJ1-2	CASSQVQYGYTF	TGCGCCAGCAGCCAAGTACAGTATGGCTACACCTTC
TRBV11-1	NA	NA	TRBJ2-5	CASSSQETQYF	TGTGCCAGCAGCTCCCAAGAGACCCAGTACTTC
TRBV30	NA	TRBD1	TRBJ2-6	CAWKGGTGGLFSSGANVLTF	TGTGCCTGGAAGGGCGGGACAGGGGGTCTATTCAGCTCTGGGGCCAACGTCCTGACTTTC
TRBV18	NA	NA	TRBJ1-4	CASSLAGPTTNEKLFF	TGTGCCAGCTCACTCGCGGGACCTACAACTAATGAAAAACTGTTTTTT
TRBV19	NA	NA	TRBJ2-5	CASSRGEETQYF	TGTGCCAGTAGTAGGGGAGAGGAGACCCAGTACTTC
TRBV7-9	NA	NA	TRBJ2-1	CASSLGGLSNEQFF	TGTGCCAGCAGCTTAGGAGGGCTCAGCAATGAGCAGTTCTTC
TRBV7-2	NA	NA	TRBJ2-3	CASSLTGVFGTDTQYF	TGTGCCAGCAGCTTAACGGGAGTCTTTGGCACAGATACGCAGTATTTT
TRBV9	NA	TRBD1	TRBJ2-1	CASSVGDRGDLDSYNEQFF	TGTGCCAGCAGCGTAGGGGACAGGGGCGACCTCGACTCCTACAATGAGCAGTTCTTC
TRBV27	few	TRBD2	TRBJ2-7	CASSLSPGLITYEQYF	TGTGCCAGCAGTTTATCGCCGGGACTAATAACGTACGAGCAGTACTTC
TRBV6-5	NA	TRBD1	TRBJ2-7	CASSRGQGSYEQYF	TGTGCCAGCAGTCGCGGACAGGGGAGCTACGAGCAGTACTTC
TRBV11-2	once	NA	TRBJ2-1	CASSSQGNEQFF	TGTGCCAGCAGCTCACAGGGCAATGAGCAGTTCTTC
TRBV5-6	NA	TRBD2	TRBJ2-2	CASRLAGGANTGELFF	TGTGCCAGCAGACTAGCGGGAGGGGCGAACACCGGGGAGCTGTTTTTT